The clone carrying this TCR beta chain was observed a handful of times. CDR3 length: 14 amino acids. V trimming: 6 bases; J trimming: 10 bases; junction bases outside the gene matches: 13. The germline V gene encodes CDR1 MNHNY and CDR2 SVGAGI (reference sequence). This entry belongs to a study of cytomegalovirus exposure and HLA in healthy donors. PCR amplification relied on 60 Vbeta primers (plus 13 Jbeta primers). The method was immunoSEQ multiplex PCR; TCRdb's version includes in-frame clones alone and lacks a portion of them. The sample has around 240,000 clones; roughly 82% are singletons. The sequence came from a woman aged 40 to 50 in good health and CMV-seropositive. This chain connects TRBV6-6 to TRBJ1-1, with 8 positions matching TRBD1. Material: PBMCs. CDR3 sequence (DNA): TGTGCCAGCAGCCTCGTTGGCTCAGGGGGCGTAGCTTTCTTT. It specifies CASSLVGSGGVAFF.